This TCR beta chain emerged from a study of cytomegalovirus exposure and HLA in healthy donors. Study outcomes and limitations: What a later analysis reportedly showed was that an Asian-associated ancestry cluster had fewer N-insertions than the approximately 700-donor mean. HLA restriction was apparent for most CMV-associated TCR beta chains in a later analysis.

Healthy bone marrow donors supplied every sample. Germline-derived CDR1 and CDR2 are MGHDK and SYGVNS. The CDR3 consists of 14 residues. The V segment lost 3 bases and the J segment 4 bases; nucleotides outside the gene matches: 4. Researchers ran the PCR with 60 Vbeta and 13 Jbeta primers. This table comes from immunoSEQ multiplex PCR, and its TCRdb copy is limited to in-frame clones, with some not included. The data hold approximately 140,000 clones, with roughly 79% observed a single time. For this clone: Its target is not known.

The source is a male donor in good health and CMV-seronegative. The chain joins TRBV25-1 to TRBJ1-2; 8 bases map to TRBD1. The sequencing sample was made of PBMCs. The CDR3 nucleotides read TGTGCCAGCAGTGACACCAGGGGGCCCTATGGCTACACCTTC. It encodes CASSDTRGPYGYTF.